This T cell receptor beta chain appears in the sequencing data of a study of blood T cell repertoires in COVID-19. Study at large: Spain, Italy and the United States supplied samples that represented acute and convalescent COVID-19. T cells, B-cell-depleted T cells, or PBMCs provided the cDNA or gDNA that served as material.

Authors' processing steps: Counts of nucleated cells, estimated from reference gene primer amplification, were obtained. The table came from immunoSEQ multiplex PCR; TCRdb's copy has only in-frame clones and leaves some out. V and J calls and clone size are as listed in that table; D and trimming were resolved from the DNA. The sample carries roughly 200,000 clones, almost 90% recorded once. V was pared by 5 bases and J by 8 bases, with 8 bases of the junction left unmatched. The CDR3 is made up of 14 amino acids. Germline lookup yields CDR1 SGHAT and CDR2 FQNNGV. This clone was counted a single time.

Sequencing input: peripheral blood. The rearrangement links TRBV11-2 to TRBJ1-1, with 10 bases lining up with TRBD1. This clonotype was obtained from a man aged 45-60 years with acute or convalescent COVID-19. Here the CDR3 DNA reads TGTGCCAGCAGCCTTTCCGGGACAGGGGCCGAAGCTTTCTTT. Amino acids: CASSLSGTGAEAFF.